One sample yielded the 25 T cell receptor beta chains listed below, sequenced in a study of long-term antiretroviral therapy in people with HIV. Investigators performed immunoSEQ version v3.0 at survey level. The protocol was immunoSEQ multiplex PCR, while the TCRdb copy is restricted to in-frame clones and leaves out a portion. The table has about 16,000 clones, 78% seen once. The sample consisted of unsorted PBMCs, taken about 3.3 years after starting antiretroviral therapy. Every receptor here comes from a woman in her forties with HIV.

The genes are TRBV7-8 and TRBJ1-3; 9 bases fit TRBD1. The trim removed 5 bases at V and 1 base at J, leaving 15 bases unmatched. CDR3 length equals 19 residues. Germline V gives CDR1 SGHVS, CDR2 FQNEAQ. The CDR3 bases are TGTGCCAGCAGCCCGCACCCTCTACAGGGGGCAGGGTCTGGAAACACCATATATTTT. Protein: CASSPHPLQGAGSGNTIYF. Complete variable domain (other parts from reference TRBV7-8 and TRBJ1-3): GAGVSQSPRYKVAKRGQDVALRCDPISGHVSLFWYQQALGQGPEFLTYFQNEAQLDKSGLPSDRFFAERPEGSVSTLKIQRTQQEDSAVYLCASSPHPLQGAGSGNTIYFGEGSWLTVV.

V gene TRBV4-3 combines with J gene TRBJ2-3, with 7 bases matching TRBD2. The germline V gene encodes CDR1 LGHNA and CDR2 YSLEER. CDR3 length equals 16 residues. Germline trimming cut 1 base from V and 0 bases from J; bases unmatched to any gene: 4. The CDR3 nucleotides are TGCGCCAGCAGCCAAGGGGGAGGGAAGAGCACAGATACGCAGTATTTT. It specifies CASSQGGGKSTDTQYF.

About this clone: Germline and junction disagree at one end, which may indicate a read error. This rearrangement joins TRBV7-9 to TRBJ1-1; the D is unclear. The CDR3 has 14 amino acids. Germline CDR1 is SEHNR and CDR2 is FQNEAQ (reference sequence). The CDR3 DNA follows: TGTGCCAGCACCTTAGACGGGTTCCGTAAAGAAGCTTTCTTT. It codes for CASTLDGFRKEAFF.

This clone was observed a handful of times. The chain is built from TRBV7-8 and TRBJ1-5; 7 nucleotides match TRBD1. Germline CDR1 SGHVS, CDR2 FQNEAQ. This CDR3 region has 13 residues. After removal of 5 bases from V and 8 bases from J, the junction contained 6 bases not matched to a gene. CDR3: CASSQGTEEPQHF. CDR3 in DNA: TGTGCCAGCAGCCAAGGGACAGAGGAGCCCCAGCATTTT.

The CDR3 protein is CASNKLDRGDEQFF. DNA of the CDR3: TGTGCCAGCAACAAACTGGACAGGGGCGATGAGCAGTTCTTC. The chain uses TRBV6-1 and TRBJ2-1; 9 nucleotides line up with TRBD1. There are 14 residues in the CDR3. The germline V gene encodes CDR1 MNHNS and CDR2 SASEGT. Losses at the gene ends were 7 bases for V and 8 bases for J; bases not matched to a gene: 9.

This clone was detected a few times. V and J are TRBV5-6 and TRBJ1-1; tentative D call: TRBD1 (6 bases). The CDR3 loop spans 17 amino acids. V was cut by 3 bases and J by 6 bases, with 24 bases left in between. CDR1 and CDR2 from the germline V gene are SGHDT and YYEEEE. DNA of the CDR3: TGTGCCAGCAGCTCGGAGGGCAGGGGCTCACTCGGAGCTGAAGCTTTCTTT. Translation: CASSSEGRGSLGAEAFF.

V usage is TRBV29-1 and J usage is TRBJ2-7, with a possible D match to TRBD1 (5 bases). CDR3 length equals 10 residues. Per the germline V gene, CDR1 is SQVTM and CDR2 is ANQGSEA. Trimming took 7 bases from V and 4 from J, leaving 8 bases between them. The CDR3 DNA follows: TGCAGCGGCCGACAGTACGAGCAGTACTTC. It is translated as CSGRQYEQYF.

The chain recombines TRBV9 with TRBJ2-3; TRBD2 agrees at 9 bases. Looked up from germline, CDR1 is SGDLS and CDR2 is YYNGEE. Germline trimming cut 3 bases from V and 1 base from J; bases unmatched to any gene: 3. This CDR3 comprises 15 residues. CDR3 coding DNA: TGTGCCAGCAGCGAGTCTAGCGGGGGCACAGATACGCAGTATTTT. Its protein product is CASSESSGGTDTQYF.

This clone was counted once. The chain carries TRBV18 and TRBJ2-1; 10 nucleotides align to TRBD1. Trimming took 3 bases from V and 2 from J; bases not matched to a gene: 7. This CDR3 is 17 amino acids long. Looked up from germline, CDR1 is KGHSH and CDR2 is LQKENI. The DNA of the CDR3 is TGTGCCAGCTCACCGCTCCGGGACAGGGGCCCCTACAATGAGCAGTTCTTC. As protein: CASSPLRDRGPYNEQFF.

This clone was counted once. V and J are TRBV10-3 and TRBJ2-3; TRBD2 agrees at 11 bases. CDR3 length: 15 residues. Trimming removed 3 bases from V and 1 base from J; junction bases left unmatched: 0. The germline V gene has CDR1 ENHRY and CDR2 SYGVKD. The CDR3 DNA sequence: TGTGCCATCAGTGATAGCGGGGGGGGCACAGATACGCAGTATTTT. Translation: CAISDSGGGTDTQYF.

The rearrangement joins TRBV18 to TRBJ2-7; TRBD1 agrees at 8 bases. J gave up 3 bases and V 3 bases, and 4 bases lay outside the gene matches. There are 14 residues in the CDR3. The V gene's germline CDR1 is KGHSH and CDR2 LQKENI. CDR3 residues: CASSPGTGRYEQYF. As DNA, the CDR3 is TGTGCCAGCTCACCCGGGACAGGCCGCTACGAGCAGTACTTC.

This clone was counted between two and nine times. The gene calls are TRBV5-1 and TRBJ1-5; 9 bases are shared with TRBD1. This CDR3 contains 15 residues. The germline gives CDR1 SGHRS, CDR2 YFSETQ. The trim removed 0 bases at V and 5 bases at J, leaving 3 bases unmatched. In DNA, the CDR3 is TGCGCCAGCAGCTTGGGGACAGGGGCCGATCAGCCCCAGCATTTT. As protein: CASSLGTGADQPQHF.

The chain is built from TRBV18 and TRBJ2-7; no clear D gene. Germline CDR1 is KGHSH and CDR2 is LQKENI. The CDR3 runs 14 residues. V lost 0 bases, J lost 0 bases, and 6 bases lay in between. The CDR3 spells CASSPPVNSYEQYF. DNA for the CDR3: TGTGCCAGCTCACCACCGGTCAACTCCTACGAGCAGTACTTC.

The chain employs TRBV7-9 and TRBJ1-1; unclear D gene. This CDR3 has 16 residues. V lost 5 bases and J lost 1, with 17 bases in between. The germline CDR1 and CDR2 sequences are SEHNR and FQNEAQ (reference sequence). The CDR3 DNA follows: TGTGCCAGCAGCCCCTCGTATAAGGGATCGAACACTGAAGCTTTCTTT. Translating gives CASSPSYKGSNTEAFF.

V usage is TRBV7-2 and J usage is TRBJ1-1; TRBD1 agrees at 7 bases. There are 13 residues in the CDR3. Germline lookup yields CDR1 SGHTA and CDR2 FQGNSA. The V gene end was trimmed by 5 bases and the J gene end by 3 bases; junction bases not matched to a gene: 3. The DNA for the CDR3 is TGTGCCAGCAGCACGCAGGGGGACACTGAAGCTTTCTTT. Protein product: CASSTQGDTEAFF.

Comment on this clone: Other DNA sequences in this sample translate to the same CDR3. The chain uses TRBV30 and TRBJ1-1; D might be TRBD1 (6 bases). The CDR3 loop spans 13 amino acids. Germline V gene data show CDR1 as GTSNPN and CDR2 as SVGIG (reference sequence). The V end was cut by 3 bases, the J end by 8 bases, with 16 bases between. Written as DNA, the CDR3 is TGTGCCTGGAGCCAGCAGCTGGGACAAGAAGCTTTCTTT. This codes for CAWSQQLGQEAFF.

This clone was recorded only once. The chain joins TRBV10-3 to TRBJ2-2, with TRBD2 matching over 9 bases. V lost 3 bases and J lost 0; bases outside the gene matches: 8. This CDR3 has 18 residues. Germline values: CDR1 ENHRY, CDR2 SYGVKD. The chain's CDR3 is CAISETAGGLTNTGELFF. DNA for the CDR3: TGTGCCATCAGTGAAACAGCGGGGGGTCTAACGAACACCGGGGAGCTGTTTTTT.

The rearrangement links TRBV25-1 to TRBJ2-5, with D unresolved. The CDR3 runs to 14 residues. The V and J ends lost 6 bases and 5 bases respectively, with 16 bases between them. CDR1 and CDR2 from the germline V gene are MGHDK and SYGVNS. Here the CDR3 DNA reads TGTGCCAGCAGCACCTCCCCCCTGAGCGAGACCCAGTACTTC. This sequence encodes CASSTSPLSETQYF.

The chain recombines TRBV15 with TRBJ1-1, with no clear D. Trimming took off 0 bases at V and 5 bases at J, with 16 bases between the two ends. Germline V gives CDR1 LNHNV, CDR2 YYDKDF (reference sequence). The CDR3 contains 16 residues. CDR3 sequence: CATSRDLGQVETEAFF. The CDR3 coding sequence is TGTGCCACCAGCAGAGATCTTGGTCAGGTCGAAACTGAAGCTTTCTTT.

This chain links TRBV6-6 with TRBJ1-2; D is unclear. This CDR3 contains 13 residues. The V end lost 5 bases, the J end lost 6 bases, and 13 bases lay between the germline ends. Germline loops: CDR1 MNHNY, CDR2 SVGAGI (reference sequence). This chain's CDR3 is CASSPPGFNGYTF. The CDR3 nucleotides are TGTGCCAGCAGTCCCCCGGGTTTTAATGGCTACACCTTC.

This clone has only a few counts. The chain employs TRBV11-2 and TRBJ1-1; 7 bases agree with TRBD1. The CDR3 extends over 15 amino acids. CDR1 and CDR2 (germline): SGHAT, FQNNGV. The trim removed 8 bases at V and 0 bases at J, leaving 9 bases unmatched. CDR3 coding DNA: TGTGCCAGCCTAGAGGTACAGGGGATGAACACTGAAGCTTTCTTT. Amino acids: CASLEVQGMNTEAFF.

The rearrangement joins TRBV7-8 to TRBJ2-7, with D perhaps matching TRBD1 (5 bases). The germline V and J ends were trimmed by 0 bases and 0 bases, with 12 bases remaining between them. Germline V lookup: CDR1 SGHVS, CDR2 FQNEAQ. The CDR3 runs to 16 residues. The CDR3: CASSLAGAGSSYEQYF. CDR3 DNA: TGTGCCAGCAGCTTAGCGGGCGCAGGGTCCTCCTACGAGCAGTACTTC.

The CDR3 DNA sequence: TGTGCCAGCAGCAGGCTTATGTGGGGGCGCGTAGATGAAAAACTGTTTTTT. Its protein is CASSRLMWGRVDEKLFF. V gene TRBV7-9 combines with J gene TRBJ1-4; tentative D call: TRBD1 (6 bases). Looked up from germline, CDR1 is SEHNR and CDR2 is FQNEAQ (reference sequence). The ends were cut back, 5 bases at V and 6 bases at J, with 22 bases in the middle. The CDR3 extends over 17 amino acids.

This clone was found once. The CDR3 DNA reads TGTGCCAGCAGCCCGGAAGGACATTGGAATCACGAGCAGTACTTC. It translates to CASSPEGHWNHEQYF. This chain links TRBV7-9 with TRBJ2-7, with TRBD1 as a possible D gene (5 bases). In germline, CDR1 is SEHNR, CDR2 FQNEAQ (reference sequence). CDR3 length: 15 residues. V was cut by 5 bases and J by 5 bases, with 19 bases left in between.

This chain links TRBV6-5 with TRBJ2-7, with D possibly TRBD2 on 6 matching bases. CDR1 and CDR2 from the germline V gene are MNHEY and SVGAGI. There are 14 residues in the CDR3. V was shortened by 6 bases and J by 0 bases, with 12 bases between the two germline ends. CDR3 DNA: TGTGCCAGCAGGTACCAGACTAGCTCCTACGAGCAGTACTTC. Translating it yields CASRYQTSSYEQYF.